The 10 T cell receptor beta chains below were found in one sample sequenced in a study of spatial heterogeneity in lung cancer. Time point given: sample taken at primary tumor resection. TCRdb fed the 5' RACE reads into MiXCR, producing one record per CDR3 protein. This table has about 20,000 distinct CDR3 sequences, approximately 8.3% appearing once. No antigens are known for them. Study results and limitations: In tumors, expanded intratumoral alpha and beta TCR counts tracked mutation counts.

The sequencing used lung tumor tissue, collected at surgery. The source of these receptors is a male donor with early-stage non-small cell lung cancer.

This clonotype was detected ten times or more. The chain recombines TRBV20-1 with TRBJ2-1; tentative D call: TRBD2 (7 bases). V was cut by 5 bases and J by 2 bases, with 13 bases left in between. Germline V gives CDR1 DFQATT, CDR2 SNEGSKA (reference sequence). The CDR3 consists of 14 residues. The DNA for the CDR3 is TGCAGTGCTTCGGGGGGCCATACCTACAATGAGCAGTTCTTC. Its translation is CSASGGHTYNEQFF.

This clonotype was found many times. The rearrangement uses TRBV10-2 and TRBJ2-2; the D gene is possibly TRBD1 (5 bases). This CDR3 has 13 amino acids. Germline-derived CDR1 and CDR2 are WSHSY and SAAADI. V was clipped by 7 bases and J by 4 bases, with 10 bases between them. In DNA form, the CDR3 reads TGCGCCAGCACTCAGGGAACCACCGGGGAGCTGTTTTTT. The encoded protein is CASTQGTTGELFF.

This clonotype was seen at least ten times. This chain links TRBV7-2 with TRBJ2-2, with TRBD1 matching over 7 bases. V lost 5 bases and J lost 7; bases outside the gene matches: 4. CDR3 length equals 13 residues. Germline V gives CDR1 SGHTA, CDR2 FQGNSA. Here the CDR3 DNA reads TGTGCCAGCAGCCCAGACAGGGTCGGGGAGCTGTTTTTT. Translating gives CASSPDRVGELFF.

In its sample, this clonotype is medium-sized. The J gene is TRBJ2-3, the V gene TRBV5-1, with 10 bases fitting TRBD2. CDR1 is SGHRS, CDR2 YFSETQ, per germline. V lost 4 bases, J lost 6 bases, and 5 bases stayed unmatched. This CDR3 comprises 14 residues. CDR3 DNA sequence: TGCGCCAGCAGCGTCAGCGGGGGGGGCGATACGCAGTATTTT. Translated: CASSVSGGGDTQYF.

This clonotype was found many times. The chain links TRBV6-2 or TRBV6-3 to TRBJ2-5; 13 positions match TRBD2. The length of the CDR3 is 18 residues. The V gene end was trimmed by 6 bases and the J gene end by 0 bases; junction bases not matched to a gene: 10. CDR1 MNHEY and CDR2 SVGEGT come from the germline V gene. The CDR3 bases are TGTGCCAGCAGCCGCGGACTAGCGGGGGCACTGTACCAAGAGACCCAGTACTTC. Protein: CASSRGLAGALYQETQYF.

The V call is TRBV12-3 or TRBV12-4, the J call TRBJ2-1; 10 positions match TRBD1. With V trimmed by 4 bases and J by 8 bases, 8 bases remained unmatched. This CDR3 comprises 15 residues. CDR3 sequence reads: CASSSPGQGSDEQFF. In nucleotides, the CDR3 is TGTGCCAGCAGTTCTCCGGGACAGGGGAGCGATGAGCAGTTCTTC.

V gene TRBV28 combines with J gene TRBJ1-2; 7 nucleotides line up with TRBD1. Per the germline V gene, CDR1 is MDHEN and CDR2 is SYDVKM. The CDR3 spans 15 residues. The ends lost 1 base at V and 4 bases at J; junction bases unmatched: 6. This CDR3 reads CASSLSLRDSYGYTF. CDR3 sequence (DNA): TGTGCCAGCAGTTTATCCCTCCGGGACAGCTATGGCTACACCTTC.

The table lists this clonotype with many counts. The CDR3 bases are TGCGCCAGCAGCTTGGCCCCCCTCGGTCCAAGCTCTGGAAACACCATATATTTT. Amino acids: CASSLAPLGPSSGNTIYF. The chain employs TRBV5-1 and TRBJ1-3; no firm D call. This CDR3 contains 18 residues. The germline V and J ends were trimmed by 0 bases and 0 bases, with 16 bases remaining between them. Germline CDR1 is SGHRS and CDR2 is YFSETQ. The entire variable domain, with the rest obtained from reference TRBV5-1 and TRBJ1-3, is as follows: KAGVTQTPRYLIKTRGQQVTLSCSPISGHRSVSWYQQTPGQGLQFLFEYFSETQRNKGNFPGRFSGRQFSNSRSEMNVSTLELGDSALYLCASSLAPLGPSSGNTIYFGEGSWLTVV.

This clonotype was counted ten times or more. The genes are TRBV5-6 and TRBJ1-2; D ambiguous. V was shortened by 0 bases and J by 4 bases, with 13 bases between the two germline ends. The CDR3 runs 15 residues. Germline values: CDR1 SGHDT, CDR2 YYEEEE. CDR3 amino acids: CASSLEGNEGYGYTF. DNA for the CDR3: TGTGCCAGCAGCTTGGAAGGGAATGAAGGCTATGGCTACACCTTC.

This clonotype occurred many times. The chain combines TRBV5-1 with TRBJ2-7; 12 positions match TRBD2. The trim removed 0 bases at V and 3 bases at J, leaving 4 bases unmatched. The germline V gene encodes CDR1 SGHRS and CDR2 YFSETQ. This CDR3 is built from 16 residues. CDR3 sequence (DNA): TGCGCCAGCAGCTTGGGACTAGCGGGGGCTGACTACGAGCAGTACTTC. Protein sequence: CASSLGLAGADYEQYF.